A selection of T cell receptor beta chains follows, all from one sample in a study of blood T cell repertoires in COVID-19. Libraries were prepared by immunoSEQ multiplex PCR; TCRdb keeps only in-frame clonotypes and omits some of them. The sample lists 100,000 to 130,000 clones; about four fifths were seen once. Source material: peripheral blood. The receptors stem from a human donor in a cohort sampled during active COVID-19. The CDR3 runs from the conserved cysteine through the conserved F or W. The order of the fields is clone size, V gene, D gene, J gene, CDR3 protein, CDR3 DNA. A D gene is named only where the DNA matches it firmly. Clone size is given for some rows only: seen once, a few or many times, or a class if the clone is expanded.

-	TRBV19	TRBD2	TRBJ2-1	CASTRTSGVNEQFF	TGTGCCAGTACCAGGACTAGCGGGGTGAATGAGCAGTTCTTC
-	TRBV28	TRBD1	TRBJ1-1	CASSLPGTVNTEAFF	TGTGCCAGCAGTTTGCCCGGGACAGTGAACACTGAAGCTTTCTTT
-	TRBV15	-	TRBJ1-3	CATSRDPGREGVSIYF	TGTGCCACCAGCAGAGATCCCGGCAGGGAGGGTGTGTCCATATATTTT
-	TRBV9	-	TRBJ2-3	CASSVGGYRVEGTDTQYF	TGTGCCAGCAGCGTAGGGGGCTACAGGGTTGAGGGCACAGATACGCAGTATTTT
-	TRBV6-1	TRBD1	TRBJ2-5	CASSEVTGAQYF	TGTGCCAGCAGTGAAGTGACAGGGGCCCAGTACTTC
-	TRBV5-8	TRBD2	TRBJ2-5	CASSLAGGRVGETQYF	TGTGCCAGCAGCTTGGCCGGCGGGAGGGTCGGAGAGACCCAGTACTTC
-	TRBV5-1	TRBD1	TRBJ1-3	CASSTGQGGSGNTIYF	TGCGCCAGCAGCACGGGACAGGGCGGCTCTGGAAACACCATATATTTT
-	TRBV19	TRBD1	TRBJ1-1	CASTSGDRYAEAFF	TGTGCCAGTACCTCAGGGGACAGATACGCTGAAGCTTTCTTT
few	TRBV6-5	TRBD1	TRBJ1-5	CASRETGGNQPQHF	TGTGCCAGCAGGGAGACAGGGGGCAATCAGCCCCAGCATTTT
-	TRBV19	-	TRBJ1-6	CASSEPGRRNSPLHF	TGTGCCAGTAGTGAACCGGGTCGGAGGAATTCACCCCTCCACTTT
-	TRBV6-2/TRBV6-3	TRBD1	TRBJ1-2	CASSNTGGGYGYTF	TGTGCCAGCAGTAACACAGGGGGCGGTTATGGCTACACCTTC
-	TRBV7-2	TRBD2	TRBJ2-7	CASSLGRLAGPYEQYF	TGTGCCAGCAGCTTGGGGAGACTAGCGGGCCCCTACGAGCAGTACTTC
few	TRBV5-1	TRBD1	TRBJ1-1	CASSPMEGATEAFF	TGCGCCAGCAGCCCCATGGAGGGGGCGACTGAAGCTTTCTTT
once	TRBV6-2/TRBV6-3	-	TRBJ2-1	CASSYRGSSYNEQFF	TGTGCCAGCAGTTATAGGGGAAGCTCCTACAATGAGCAGTTCTTC
-	TRBV9	-	TRBJ2-3	CASSPRAGGTDTQYF	TGTGCCAGCAGCCCCCGGGCGGGCGGCACAGATACGCAGTATTTT
few	TRBV3-1/TRBV3-2	-	TRBJ2-1	CASSLGLQSSYNEQFF	TGTGCCAGCAGCCTCGGACTGCAGAGCTCCTACAATGAGCAGTTCTTC
-	TRBV7-2	-	TRBJ2-5	CASSTGAGQETQYF	TGTGCCAGCAGTACGGGAGCCGGGCAAGAGACCCAGTACTTC
-	TRBV6-1	-	TRBJ1-3	CASSELAVTRYF	TGTGCCAGCAGTGAATTGGCGGTAACTCGGTATTTT
-	TRBV19	TRBD1	TRBJ1-2	CASSDLSRGVYGYTF	TGTGCCAGTAGCGACTTATCCAGGGGGGTCTATGGCTACACCTTC
-	TRBV9	-	TRBJ2-1	CASSVFGGLGNEQFF	TGTGCCAGCAGCGTATTCGGGGGGCTCGGCAATGAGCAGTTCTTC
-	TRBV27	-	TRBJ2-2	CASTYGSGGELFF	TGTGCCAGTACATATGGGAGCGGCGGGGAGCTGTTTTTT
-	TRBV5-4	TRBD1	TRBJ2-7	CASASRTGSTYEQYF	TGTGCCAGCGCCTCCAGGACAGGAAGCACCTACGAGCAGTACTTC
-	TRBV19	TRBD2	TRBJ2-3	CASSRVAGGPDTQYF	TGTGCCAGTAGTAGAGTGGCGGGAGGGCCAGATACGCAGTATTTT
few	TRBV7-2	TRBD2	TRBJ2-3	CASSLTGGRRGTDTQYF	TGTGCCAGCAGCCTGACGGGGGGGCGCCGCGGCACAGATACGCAGTATTTT
-	TRBV7-2	-	TRBJ1-5	CASSLYGGPQHF	TGTGCCAGCAGCTTATACGGCGGGCCCCAGCATTTT
once	TRBV5-1	-	TRBJ1-2	CASSTETGIGGYTF	TGCGCCAGCAGCACGGAAACAGGGATCGGTGGCTACACCTTC
-	TRBV7-9	TRBD1	TRBJ2-1	CASSLAHETGSMGQFF	TGTGCCAGCAGCTTAGCGCATGAGACAGGGTCGATGGGGCAGTTCTTC
-	TRBV3-1/TRBV3-2	-	TRBJ2-2	CATKPWGGKDTGELFF	TGTGCCACCAAGCCATGGGGCGGGAAAGACACCGGGGAGCTGTTTTTT
-	TRBV6-5	TRBD1	TRBJ1-6	CASSYGDRGGSPLHF	TGTGCCAGCAGTTACGGGGACAGGGGTGGGTCACCCCTCCACTTT
once	TRBV24-1	-	TRBJ2-2	CATSDPPRIKSTGELFF	TGTGCCACCAGTGATCCGCCCCGTATCAAGAGCACCGGGGAGCTGTTTTTT
-	TRBV18	TRBD1	TRBJ1-2	CASSPGTGEDGYTF	TGTGCCAGCTCCCCAGGCACAGGGGAAGATGGCTACACCTTC
-	TRBV29-1	TRBD1	TRBJ1-3	CSVGQGIGNTIYF	TGCAGCGTTGGACAGGGGATTGGAAACACCATATATTTT
-	TRBV30	-	TRBJ1-2	CAWSVQRASYGYTF	TGTGCCTGGAGTGTACAGAGGGCAAGCTATGGCTACACCTTC
-	TRBV27	-	TRBJ2-7	CASSRPEQYF	TGTGCCAGCAGTCGTCCCGAGCAGTACTTC
-	TRBV4-3	-	TRBJ2-7	CASSQGVRAGVYEQYF	TGCGCCAGCAGCCAAGGGGTTAGGGCCGGGGTCTACGAGCAGTACTTC
-	TRBV5-1	TRBD1	TRBJ2-3	CASSTGTASTDTQYF	TGCGCCAGCAGCACCGGGACAGCTAGCACAGATACGCAGTATTTT
once	TRBV28	-	TRBJ2-3	CASSSRAGGRHTQYF	TGTGCCAGCAGTTCCCGGGCGGGCGGCCGTCATACGCAGTATTTT
-	TRBV28	-	TRBJ2-1	CASLWRNEQFF	TGTGCCAGCCTTTGGAGAAATGAGCAGTTCTTC
few	TRBV12-3/TRBV12-4	TRBD2	TRBJ2-4	CASSPGLDDIQYF	TGTGCCAGCAGTCCTGGACTAGACGACATTCAGTACTTC
-	TRBV14	-	TRBJ2-7	CASSLGGGAGEQYF	TGTGCCAGCAGCCTCGGCGGGGGCGCGGGGGAGCAGTACTTC
-	TRBV18	-	TRBJ2-1	CASSPRGPAGHEQFF	TGTGCCAGCTCACCACGTGGGCCAGCGGGCCATGAGCAGTTCTTC